These 25 T cell receptor beta chains were all obtained from the same sample, sequenced in a study of early T cells in non-severe SARS-CoV-2 infection. TCRdb called the 5' RACE reads again in MiXCR, with one record for every CDR3 protein. The sample shows under 35,000 distinct CDR3 sequences, roughly 5.2% of them seen only once. Sequencing was performed on whole blood. These receptors all stem from an adult who was a healthcare worker with PCR-confirmed SARS-CoV-2 infection or an uninfected control (not recorded which).

This clonotype came up a few times. The chain links TRBV19 to TRBJ2-1, with TRBD2 identical over 14 bases. Germline CDR1 LNHDA, CDR2 SQIVND (reference sequence). The CDR3 runs 16 residues. V lost 6 bases to trimming and J lost 7 bases; unmatched junction nucleotides: 8. The CDR3 DNA reads TGTGCCAGTAGGGTTGGGACTAGCGGGAGTTTGAATGAGCAGTTCTTC. Its translation: CASRVGTSGSLNEQFF.

J is TRBJ2-7 and V is TRBV6-1, with 8 nucleotides matching TRBD1. Germline CDR1 reads MNHNS; CDR2 reads SASEGT. The CDR3 contains 15 residues. V gave up 6 bases and J gave up 3 bases; unmatched junction bases: 10. In DNA form, the CDR3 reads TGTGCCAGCAGGCTCACGGACAGGGCACTCTACGAGCAGTACTTC. Translating it yields CASRLTDRALYEQYF.

This clonotype came up many times. V usage is TRBV12-3 or TRBV12-4 and J usage is TRBJ2-2, with D perhaps TRBD1 (5 bases). Trimming took 6 bases from V and 6 from J, leaving 8 bases between them. CDR3 size: 12 residues. The CDR3 protein is CASRPQAGELFF. The CDR3 DNA reads as TGTGCCAGCAGACCACAGGCCGGGGAGCTGTTTTTT.

This clonotype was counted only a few times. This chain connects TRBV6-5 to TRBJ2-7; 10 bases fit TRBD1. This CDR3 has 14 amino acids. Germline V gene data show CDR1 as MNHEY and CDR2 as SVGAGI. V trimming: 5 bases; J trimming: 2 bases; junction bases outside the gene matches: 3. CDR3 loop: CASSRDRGTYEQYF. As DNA, the CDR3 is TGTGCCAGCAGTAGGGACAGGGGAACCTACGAGCAGTACTTC.

This clonotype has only a few counts. The chain recombines TRBV18 with TRBJ2-7, with D unresolved. The germline gives CDR1 KGHSH, CDR2 LQKENI. The CDR3 extends over 13 amino acids. V dropped 4 bases and J dropped 10 bases, with 17 bases sitting between them. The CDR3 here is CASSQWFDGEQYF. CDR3 nucleotide sequence: TGTGCCAGCTCACAATGGTTCGACGGCGAACAGTACTTC.

The V and J genes are TRBV6-1 and TRBJ2-1; 7 nucleotides agree with TRBD1. The J segment lost 3 bases and the V segment lost 1 base, leaving 3 bases of the junction unmatched. This CDR3 has 15 residues. Germline CDR1 reads MNHNS; CDR2 reads SASEGT. This CDR3 is CASSEGGTDYNEQFF. The CDR3 coding sequence is TGTGCCAGCAGTGAAGGTGGGACAGACTACAATGAGCAGTTCTTC.

This clonotype was recorded at least ten times. The rearrangement joins TRBV2 to TRBJ2-7; no definite D call. CDR1 SNHLY and CDR2 FYNNEI come from the germline V gene. This CDR3 spans 13 amino acids. The V and J ends lost 6 bases and 0 bases respectively, with 9 bases between them. The CDR3 DNA sequence: TGTGCCAGCAGGCTAGGTGACTCCTACGAGCAGTACTTC. As protein: CASRLGDSYEQYF.

This chain uses TRBV12-3 or TRBV12-4 with TRBJ1-3, with D unresolved. CDR3 size: 19 residues. Between the trimmed V and J ends, which lost 1 base and 3 bases, there was a span of 22 bases. CDR3 residues: CASSLDLVGSYTHGNTIYF. The DNA for the CDR3 is TGTGCCAGCAGTTTAGATCTTGTAGGGAGCTATACCCATGGAAACACCATATATTTT.

A few counts support this clonotype. This chain uses TRBV7-2 with TRBJ1-5; D may be TRBD1 (5 bases). V was pared by 5 bases and J by 6 bases, with 11 bases between. Germline assignment: CDR1 SGHTA and CDR2 FQGNSA. This CDR3 is built from 13 residues. In DNA, the CDR3 is TGTGCCAGCAGCATATCCGACAGTCAGCCCCAGCATTTT. This translates into CASSISDSQPQHF.

This clonotype was seen repeatedly, ten times or more. The chain carries TRBV7-9 and TRBJ2-1, with TRBD2 matching 8 bases. Germline V CDR1 and CDR2: SEHNR, FQNEAQ (reference sequence). The length of the CDR3 is 18 residues. The junction had 12 bases not matched to a gene; V was cut back by 5 bases and J by 0 bases. The CDR3 loop reads CASSPHPRLASSYNEQFF. The CDR3 DNA follows: TGTGCCAGCAGCCCCCACCCGAGACTAGCGAGCTCCTACAATGAGCAGTTCTTC.

This clonotype was found many times. J is TRBJ2-7 and V is TRBV14; D is uncertain. This CDR3 has 11 amino acids. The V and J ends lost 0 bases and 4 bases respectively, with 1 base between them. The germline CDR1 and CDR2 sequences are SGHDN and FVKESK. Here the CDR3 DNA reads TGTGCCAGCAGCCAAGAATACGAGCAGTACTTC. Encoded protein: CASSQEYEQYF.

A few counts support this clonotype. The genes are TRBV20-1 and TRBJ2-1; TRBD2 agrees at 13 bases. CDR1 is DFQATT, CDR2 SNEGSKA, per germline (reference sequence). The CDR3 is made up of 15 amino acids. Losses at the gene ends were 5 bases for V and 12 bases for J; bases not matched to a gene: 13. The CDR3 region has the DNA TGCAGTGCTTTCCCACTAGCGGGGGGGCAGCTTGGGCAGTTCTTC. Protein product: CSAFPLAGGQLGQFF.

This clonotype has a count of ten or more. This chain joins TRBV6-2 or TRBV6-3 and TRBJ2-7; unclear D gene. The CDR3 runs 14 residues. Germline CDR1 and CDR2: MNHEY and SVGEGT. V was trimmed by 2 bases and J by 6 bases, leaving 14 bases between them. The CDR3 coding sequence is TGTGCCAGCAGTTACATCGGAGTTTTCTCCGAGCAGTACTTC. Translated, it gives CASSYIGVFSEQYF.

This clonotype was observed a few times. This chain connects TRBV28 to TRBJ2-7; 10 positions match TRBD2. This CDR3 region has 15 residues. The junction had 7 bases not matched to a gene; V was cut back by 2 bases and J by 6 bases. Germline CDR1 reads MDHEN; CDR2 reads SYDVKM. CDR3 sequence: CASSLEVAGGLEQYF. The CDR3 bases are TGTGCCAGCAGTTTAGAGGTAGCGGGGGGTCTCGAGCAGTACTTC.

Many counts were recorded for this clonotype. The chain has TRBV10-3 and TRBJ1-1, with 9 bases fitting TRBD1. Germline CDR1 reads ENHRY; CDR2 reads SYGVKD. The CDR3 consists of 14 residues. V shed 4 bases and J 5 bases; nucleotides not matched to a gene: 5. CDR3 bases: TGTGCCATCAGTGCCTTAGGGACAGGGACTGAAGCTTTCTTT. It yields the protein CAISALGTGTEAFF.

At least ten counts were recorded for this clonotype. V usage is TRBV7-2 and J usage is TRBJ2-1; the match to TRBD1 covers 8 bases. CDR3 size: 14 residues. Trimming cost V 2 bases and J 9 bases; bases outside gene matches: 6. Germline CDR1 reads SGHTA; CDR2 reads FQGNSA. The CDR3 sequence: CASSLSDRAGEQFF. The DNA of the CDR3 is TGTGCCAGCAGCTTATCGGACAGGGCGGGTGAGCAGTTCTTC.

This clonotype was seen at least ten times. The chain recombines TRBV7-2 with TRBJ2-5; 8 nucleotides align to TRBD1. The length of the CDR3 is 15 residues. After removal of 3 bases from V and 2 bases from J, the junction contained 5 bases not matched to a gene. Per germline, CDR1 SGHTA and CDR2 FQGNSA. Written as DNA, the CDR3 is TGTGCCAGCAGCTTTCAGACAGGGGAACAAGAGACCCAGTACTTC. It codes for CASSFQTGEQETQYF.

This clonotype was recorded at least ten times. This chain connects TRBV11-2 to TRBJ2-1, with 9 bases that match TRBD2. Trimming removed 3 bases from V and 6 bases from J; junction bases left unmatched: 9. CDR3 size: 16 residues. Germline V gene lookup returns CDR1 SGHAT and CDR2 FQNNGV. The CDR3 spells CASSFQSGGLVNEQFF. The CDR3 bases are TGTGCCAGCAGCTTCCAAAGCGGGGGGTTGGTCAATGAGCAGTTCTTC.

This clonotype has more than one count but fewer than ten. The V gene is TRBV7-6, the J gene TRBJ1-2; the D is unclear. The CDR3 has 13 amino acids. Trimming cost V 5 bases and J 8 bases, with 15 bases left between them. Germline V gives CDR1 SGHVS, CDR2 FNYEAQ. The CDR3 nucleotides are TGTGCCAGCAGCCCCCGACTTGACGGGGGCTACACCTTC. Its protein is CASSPRLDGGYTF. Full variable domain (rest looked up from reference TRBV7-6 and TRBJ1-2): GAGVSQSPRYKVTKRGQDVALRCDPISGHVSLYWYRQALGQGPEFLTYFNYEAQQDKSGLPNDRFSAERPEGSISTLTIQRTEQRDSAMYRCASSPRLDGGYTFGSGTRLTVV.

This clonotype was seen ten or more times. J is TRBJ2-2 and V is TRBV7-2; D may be TRBD2 (6 bases). Germline V lookup: CDR1 SGHTA, CDR2 FQGNSA. V lost 6 bases, J lost 1 base, and 21 bases lay in between. The CDR3 is 18 amino acids. In DNA, the CDR3 is TGTGCCAGCAGTCCATACCCTATCGGGAGTTTGAACACCGGGGAGCTGTTTTTT. Translation: CASSPYPIGSLNTGELFF.

There are a few counts of this clonotype. V usage is TRBV5-4 and J usage is TRBJ2-3; maybe TRBD2 (6 bases). Per germline, CDR1 SGHNT and CDR2 YYREEE (reference sequence). Trimming left V 3 bases short and J 4 bases short, with 12 bases between. The CDR3 contains 14 residues. CDR3 amino acids: CASSSDGGADTQYF. CDR3 nucleotides: TGTGCCAGCAGCTCGGACGGCGGGGCAGATACGCAGTATTTT.

This clonotype was detected many times. The chain is built from TRBV7-3 and TRBJ1-1; D not certain. The V end lost 5 bases, the J end lost 0 bases, and 7 bases lay between the germline ends. This CDR3 contains 13 residues. Germline values: CDR1 SGHTA, CDR2 FQGTGA. The CDR3 region has the DNA TGTGCCAGCAGCCTAGAACTGAACACTGAAGCTTTCTTT. It specifies CASSLELNTEAFF.

In its sample, this clonotype was seen many times. The CDR3 DNA reads as TGCAGTGCCCGCGATAGGTGGAGCTCTGGGGCCAACGTCCTGACTTTC. Amino acid sequence: CSARDRWSSGANVLTF. The chain links TRBV20-1 to TRBJ2-6; unclear D gene. Trimming shortened V by 6 bases and J by 0 bases, and 15 bases separated the two germline ends. This CDR3 has 16 residues. Germline-derived CDR1 and CDR2 are DFQATT and SNEGSKA (reference sequence).

This clonotype was detected ten times or more. The V call is TRBV7-2, the J call TRBJ1-1; no reliable D call. Between the trimmed V and J ends, which lost 6 bases and 10 bases, there was a span of 18 bases. Per the germline V gene, CDR1 is SGHTA and CDR2 is FQGNSA. This CDR3 has 13 residues. CDR3 sequence: CASSSPGVGRAFF. DNA for the CDR3: TGTGCCAGCAGTTCCCCAGGTGTGGGCAGAGCTTTCTTT.

The CDR3 is CASSQTGGNEKLFF. In DNA form, the CDR3 reads TGTGCCAGCAGCCAGACAGGAGGGAATGAAAAACTGTTTTTT. The chain employs TRBV7-2 and TRBJ1-4; D is perhaps TRBD1 (6 bases). The length of the CDR3 is 14 residues. The germline V gene has CDR1 SGHTA and CDR2 FQGNSA. Deletions cut 5 bases from V and 5 bases from J, with 12 bases between.